This T cell receptor beta chain was identified during a study of T cells expressing NK-cell markers. Overall study results and limits: The leading position in the CD3+CD56-NKG2C+ fraction of four donors also went to these clonotypes. A handful of donors had dominant NKG2C+ clonotypes that comprised roughly 1.0-8% of their CD8+ T cells.

On this clonotype: Its target is unknown.

This CDR3 comprises 15 residues. CDR1 is KGHSH and CDR2 is LQKENI in the germline V gene. TCRdb re-called the 5' RACE reads and catalogs CDR3 proteins one per entry, DNA excluded. The repertoire table contains about 460,000 distinct CDR3 sequences. This sequence joins TRBV18 and TRBJ1-2; there is no DNA to check the TCRdb D call of TRBD1. The sample comprised blood T cells: a sorted CD56 or NKG2C T cell subset, CD4+ or CD8+ T cells, or bulk PBMC T cells (not recorded which). This TCR was recovered from a woman in her fifties or sixties in good health. CDR3 region: CASSLDRASNYGYTF.